This passage covers 23 T cell receptor beta chains from one sample sequenced in a study of shared clonotypes between healthy human individuals. Naive CD8 cells lacked CD45RO and underwent positive selection for CCR7, leaving out terminally differentiated effector memory CD45RA+ cells. Sequencing used immunoSEQ multiplex PCR; TCRdb keeps in-frame clones, though not all of them. Of roughly 2,000,000 clones listed, about 95% were seen once; the top ten hold around 1.2%. The sequencing input was naive CD8+ T cells sorted from blood. Source of these receptors: a man aged 18 to 29 in good health.

The chain joins TRBV30 to TRBJ2-7; TRBD2 aligns across 9 bases. CDR1 GTSNPN and CDR2 SVGIG come from the germline V gene (reference sequence). There are 16 residues in the CDR3. V lost 1 base and J lost 6; bases outside the gene matches: 13. The CDR3 sequence is CAWSGNAGTSRSEQYF. CDR3 sequence (DNA): TGTGCCTGGAGTGGAAACGCCGGGACTAGCAGGTCCGAGCAGTACTTC.

V is TRBV27 and J is TRBJ2-7, with D perhaps TRBD2 (5 bases). The V end lost 3 bases, the J end lost 5 bases, and 11 bases lay between the germline ends. Germline V gives CDR1 MNHEY, CDR2 SMNVEV (reference sequence). The CDR3 sequence is 13 residues long. CDR3 residues: CASSFRRVDEQYF. CDR3 DNA: TGTGCCAGCAGTTTTAGGCGGGTGGACGAGCAGTACTTC.

The chain recombines TRBV4-1 with TRBJ2-7; D possibly corresponds to TRBD1 (6 bases). CDR3 length equals 15 residues. Germline assignment: CDR1 MGHRA and CDR2 YSYEKL. Trimming cost V 3 bases and J 2 bases, with 14 bases left between them. The CDR3 region is CASSQAPPGAYEQYF. The CDR3 DNA reads TGCGCCAGCAGCCAGGCTCCCCCAGGGGCCTACGAGCAGTACTTC.

To note about this clone: Other DNA sequences in this sample translate to the same CDR3. The chain carries TRBV6-1 and TRBJ1-1; D not certain. CDR1 MNHNS and CDR2 SASEGT come from the germline V gene. The CDR3 totals 15 residues. The V gene lost 1 base and the J gene lost 1 base, with 10 bases spanning the gap. DNA for the CDR3: TGTGCCAGCAGTGAAGGTGGAGGGTGGAACACTGAAGCTTTCTTT. Protein product: CASSEGGGWNTEAFF.

In this sample, this clone turned up a few times. The gene calls are TRBV6-1 and TRBJ1-2; D gene unclear. V lost 9 bases to trimming and J lost 6 bases, with 20 bases between them. Germline lookup yields CDR1 MNHNS and CDR2 SASEGT. This CDR3 contains 14 residues. The CDR3 spells CASSRTDALDGYTF. For the CDR3, the DNA is TGTGCCAGTTCGAGGACGGACGCCCTGGATGGCTACACCTTC.

The V call is TRBV6-7, the J call TRBJ1-1; possibly TRBD1 for D (6 bases). TRBV6-7 is an ORF, with its function uncertain. V dropped 7 bases and J dropped 11 bases, with 17 bases sitting between them. This CDR3 has 12 amino acids. CDR3 nucleotides: TGTGCCAGCATACAGGACAGTTATTATGCTTTCTTT. It codes for CASIQDSYYAFF.

The CDR3 spells CASSISDSPHYGYTF. The DNA for the CDR3 is TGTGCCAGTAGTATCTCGGACAGCCCGCACTATGGCTACACCTTC. V usage is TRBV19 and J usage is TRBJ1-2, with a possible D match to TRBD1 (6 bases). This CDR3 contains 15 residues. The germline gives CDR1 LNHDA, CDR2 SQIVND (reference sequence). The V end lost 3 bases, the J end lost 3 bases, and 14 bases lay between the germline ends.

The chain carries TRBV10-3 and TRBJ1-2; D perhaps matches TRBD1 (5 bases). The V gene's germline CDR1 is ENHRY and CDR2 SYGVKD. This CDR3 is built from 16 residues. V was cut by 0 bases and J by 8 bases, with 19 bases left in between. The CDR3 nucleotides read TGTGCCATCAGTGAGTCGTGGGGGAGCGGATTCTCCGGCTACACCTTC. It yields the protein CAISESWGSGFSGYTF.

V is TRBV11-2 and J is TRBJ1-4, with 7 bases aligning to TRBD1. The CDR3 is 14 residues long. Germline V CDR1 and CDR2: SGHAT, FQNNGV. V gave up 5 bases and J gave up 5 bases; unmatched junction bases: 5. CDR3 sequence: CASSPTGPNEKLFF. The CDR3 DNA sequence: TGTGCCAGCAGCCCGACAGGGCCCAATGAAAAACTGTTTTTT.

With respect to this clone: Additional DNA sequences in this sample encode the identical CDR3. This chain links TRBV30 with TRBJ2-3, with a tentative D call TRBD1 (6 bases). Germline CDR1 is GTSNPN and CDR2 is SVGIG (reference sequence). The CDR3 has 13 residues. Trimming pared 4 bases from V and 2 bases from J, leaving 10 bases between. The CDR3 here is CAWTTGNTDTQYF. The CDR3 region has the DNA TGTGCCTGGACTACAGGGAACACAGATACGCAGTATTTT.

The chain recombines TRBV7-9 with TRBJ2-3, with 16 bases identical to TRBD2. Germline CDR1 reads SEHNR; CDR2 reads FQNEAQ (reference sequence). After removal of 5 bases from V and 0 bases from J, the junction contained 8 bases not matched to a gene. The CDR3 sequence is 19 residues long. CDR3 sequence: CASSPPGLAGGISTDTQYF. CDR3 DNA: TGTGCCAGCAGCCCGCCGGGACTAGCGGGAGGGATTAGCACAGATACGCAGTATTTT. Filled out from reference TRBV7-9 and TRBJ2-3, the complete variable domain reads DTGVSQNPRHKITKRGQNVTFRCDPISEHNRLYWYRQTLGQGPEFLTYFQNEAQLEKSRLLSDRFSAERPKGSFSTLEIQRTEQGDSAMYLCASSPPGLAGGISTDTQYFGPGTRLTVL.

The J gene is TRBJ2-1, the V gene TRBV19; TRBD2 matches at 11 bases. Germline V gives CDR1 LNHDA, CDR2 SQIVND (reference sequence). The CDR3 extends over 17 amino acids. The CDR3, as DNA: TGTGCAGTAGCCCCGCTACTAGCGGGAGACTCCTACAATGAGCAGTTCTTC. Translated: CAVAPLLAGDSYNEQFF.

This sequence joins TRBV9 and TRBJ1-1, with 10 nucleotides matching TRBD1. This CDR3 spans 18 amino acids. Trimming removed 4 bases from V and 1 base from J; junction bases left unmatched: 13. Germline CDR1 is SGDLS and CDR2 is YYNGEE. CDR3: CASSPTGQGGPSNTEAFF. CDR3 nucleotides: TGTGCCAGCAGCCCTACAGGACAGGGGGGCCCTTCGAACACTGAAGCTTTCTTT.

There are a few counts of this clone. This specimen includes other DNA sequences encoding the same CDR3. The chain is built from TRBV19 and TRBJ1-3; D remains unclear. This CDR3 contains 12 residues. The V gene lost 6 bases and the J gene lost 2 bases, with 5 bases spanning the gap. Looked up from germline, CDR1 is LNHDA and CDR2 is SQIVND (reference sequence). The CDR3 sequence is CASSIPGNTIYF. CDR3 in DNA: TGTGCCAGTAGCATCCCTGGAAACACCATATATTTT.

The rearrangement joins TRBV7-8 to TRBJ1-1; a weak D match, TRBD1 (5 bases). Between the trimmed V and J ends, which lost 2 bases and 7 bases, there was a span of 8 bases. This CDR3 comprises 12 residues. Germline V CDR1 and CDR2: SGHVS, FQNEAQ. The CDR3 DNA sequence: TGTGCCAGCAGCTTACTGGGGGATGAAGCTTTCTTT. Residues: CASSLLGDEAFF.

This chain uses TRBV25-1 with TRBJ2-7; a weak D match, TRBD2 (5 bases). V lost 4 bases and J lost 5, with 12 bases in between. From germline, CDR1 is MGHDK and CDR2 SYGVNS. The CDR3 spans 13 residues. As DNA, the CDR3 is TGTGCCAGCAGTGCTAGCACGGTCGACGAGCAGTACTTC. This encodes CASSASTVDEQYF.

The chain carries TRBV9 and TRBJ1-3; possible D gene TRBD1, 6 bases. The CDR3 totals 17 residues. CDR1 is SGDLS and CDR2 is YYNGEE in the germline V gene. The ends were cut back, 0 bases at V and 4 bases at J, with 17 bases in the middle. CDR3 residues: CASSVDPTKGGGNTIYF. The CDR3 DNA is TGTGCCAGCAGCGTAGACCCTACAAAGGGGGGAGGAAACACCATATATTTT.

This chain uses TRBV27 with TRBJ2-5; D is possibly TRBD1 or TRBD2 (6 bases each). The CDR3 has 15 residues. Germline CDR1 and CDR2: MNHEY and SMNVEV (reference sequence). V was cut by 3 bases and J by 2 bases, with 13 bases left in between. CDR3 residues: CASSLVGGGQETQYF. The CDR3 DNA follows: TGTGCCAGCAGTTTGGTCGGGGGCGGGCAAGAGACCCAGTACTTC.

CDR3 DNA sequence: TGTGCCAGTAGTTCCGCACAGTCTAGCGAGCAGTACTTC. It yields the protein CASSSAQSSEQYF. This rearrangement joins TRBV19 to TRBJ2-7; D gene unclear. Trimming shortened V by 5 bases and J by 6 bases, and 14 bases separated the two germline ends. CDR1 is LNHDA, CDR2 SQIVND, per germline (reference sequence). The length of the CDR3 is 13 residues.

The V gene is TRBV2, the J gene TRBJ1-5; the D gene is possibly TRBD1 (6 bases). The germline V gene encodes CDR1 SNHLY and CDR2 FYNNEI. Trimming took off 4 bases at V and 6 bases at J, with 13 bases between the two ends. This CDR3 is built from 14 residues. This chain's CDR3 is CASSVGGAPQPQHF. DNA for the CDR3: TGTGCCAGCAGTGTCGGGGGGGCCCCTCAGCCCCAGCATTTT.

This clone was found once. The same CDR3 can be traced to other DNA sequences in this sample. This rearrangement joins TRBV7-2 to TRBJ2-2; no reliable D call. CDR3 size: 12 residues. The V end was cut by 1 base, the J end by 7 bases, with 4 bases between. CDR1 is SGHTA, CDR2 FQGNSA, per germline. CDR3 nucleotides: TGTGCCAGCAGCTTAGTCGGCGGGGAGCTGTTTTTT. Protein sequence: CASSLVGGELFF.

This clone was observed a handful of times. This chain connects TRBV5-1 to TRBJ1-5, with unresolved D. Germline CDR1 is SGHRS and CDR2 is YFSETQ. Trimming removed 0 bases from V and 3 bases from J, with 7 bases in between. The CDR3 sequence is 14 residues long. The CDR3 here is CASSLGEVNQPQHF. The CDR3 DNA follows: TGCGCCAGCAGCTTGGGGGAGGTCAATCAGCCCCAGCATTTT.

V is TRBV18 and J is TRBJ2-1; the match to TRBD2 covers 12 bases. V lost 0 bases, J lost 4 bases, and 4 bases stayed unmatched. This CDR3 is 17 amino acids long. Germline V CDR1 and CDR2: KGHSH, LQKENI. The CDR3 nucleotides read TGTGCCAGCTCACCACCGACTAGCGGGGGCCTTTACAATGAGCAGTTCTTC. Protein product: CASSPPTSGGLYNEQFF.